A selection of T cell receptor beta chains follows, all from one sample in a study of blood T cell repertoires in COVID-19. Sequencing was performed with immunoSEQ multiplex PCR; in TCRdb, only in-frame clones are kept and a portion is missing. This sample carries 200,000 to 250,000 clones, 84% of them seen once, and the ten largest clones take over 15%. The sequencing input was peripheral blood. The source is a woman at least 80 years old with active or convalescent COVID-19. The CDR3 runs from the conserved cysteine through the conserved F or W.

>TRBJ2-7|TRBV6-5
CASSLRGQGYEQYF
>TRBJ2-5|TRBV29-1
CSVESRGETQYF
>TRBJ2-7|TRBV19
CASSISLAGNYEQYF
>TRBJ2-3|TRBV14
CATEKLAGGGTDTQYF
>TRBJ1-6|TRBV9
CASSASFINSPLHF
>TRBJ2-1|TRBV27
CASSPTSREYNEQFF
>TRBJ2-5|TRBV18
CASSPRLAGKETQYF
>TRBJ1-2|TRBV15
CATSRDQVPTYGYTF
>TRBJ2-3|TRBV18
CASSLIAGAPDTQYF
>TRBJ2-7|TRBV3-1/TRBV3-2
CASRRDYEQYF
>TRBJ2-2|TRBV7-3
CASSPRGPGTGELFF
>TRBJ1-4|TRBV7-9
CASSRFPGGASNEKLFF
>TRBJ1-6|TRBV7-8
CASSLATGGRVPLHF
>TRBJ2-7|TRBV10-3
CAISEIAGGIEQYF
>TRBJ2-1|TRBV4-3
CASSQGTSGGAGNEQFF
>TRBJ2-7|TRBV10-3
CAISETGTYEQYF
>TRBJ2-7|TRBV3-1/TRBV3-2
CASSQANGGPSYEQYF
>TRBJ2-2|TRBV6-2/TRBV6-3
CASSWGRLGAGELFF
>TRBJ2-1|TRBV7-2
CASSRVRVPYNEQFF
>TRBJ2-7|TRBV6-5
CASTIAGEQYF
>TRBJ1-2|TRBV12-3/TRBV12-4
CASSLSGEGYTF
>TRBJ1-2|TRBV5-4
CASSLDYYGYTF
>TRBJ1-6|TRBV27
CASSGGVLGIGSPLHF
>TRBJ2-3|TRBV27
CASSLIAADTQYF
>TRBJ2-1|TRBV5-5
CASSLAGGLNEQFF
>TRBJ1-2|TRBV19
CASSIYRGNYGYTF
>TRBJ2-5|TRBV30
CAWSVLGGWETQYF
>TRBJ2-3|TRBV24-1
CATSDSSADTQYF
>TRBJ2-3|TRBV27
CASSHAPTDTQYF
>TRBJ1-4|TRBV5-4
CASSQFQGATNEKLFF
>TRBJ1-5|TRBV2
CASSKTGFNQPQHF
>TRBJ2-2|TRBV19
CASSIGRVNTGELFF
>TRBJ2-3|TRBV15
CATSRDLIRGLAGGVGDTQYF
>TRBJ1-5|TRBV7-2
CASSLRGQGNQPQHF
>TRBJ2-3|TRBV7-3
CASRVGGFHTDTQYF
>TRBJ2-2|TRBV4-3
CASSQNPGLNTGELFF
>TRBJ1-2|TRBV6-6
CASSYDRLDYGYTF
>TRBJ2-5|TRBV7-8
CASSLMTSGRAWYQETQYF